A single TCR beta chain is shown here with its context. Its antigen remains unidentified. This sample is drawn from a study of T cell responses to AZD1222 COVID-19 vaccine. Study-level points and caveats: White British donors predominated, females outnumbered males, and clonal diversity was possibly underestimated. Baseline seropositives among AZD1222 recipients totaled only 6 or 7. Nearly half of unique spike-specific TCRs reportedly avoided B.1.351 and B.1.1.7 mutated regions.

Sequencing used immunoSEQ multiplex PCR; TCRdb keeps in-frame clones, though not all of them. This table holds about 180,000 clones, approximately 90% found once. The CDR3 consists of 14 residues. V lost 3 bases and J lost 3, with 12 bases in between. Germline assignment: CDR1 DFQATT and CDR2 SNEGSKA (reference sequence). Second-dose timings of about 4 or about 12 weeks were pooled. The receptor's source is an adult who received the AZD1222 COVID-19 vaccine. The sequences come from peripheral blood, collected 28 days after the second AZD1222 dose. The J gene is TRBJ2-1, the V gene TRBV20-1, with unresolved D. CDR3 region: CSASPASNYNEQFF. CDR3 DNA sequence: TGCAGTGCTAGTCCAGCCTCAAACTACAATGAGCAGTTCTTC.